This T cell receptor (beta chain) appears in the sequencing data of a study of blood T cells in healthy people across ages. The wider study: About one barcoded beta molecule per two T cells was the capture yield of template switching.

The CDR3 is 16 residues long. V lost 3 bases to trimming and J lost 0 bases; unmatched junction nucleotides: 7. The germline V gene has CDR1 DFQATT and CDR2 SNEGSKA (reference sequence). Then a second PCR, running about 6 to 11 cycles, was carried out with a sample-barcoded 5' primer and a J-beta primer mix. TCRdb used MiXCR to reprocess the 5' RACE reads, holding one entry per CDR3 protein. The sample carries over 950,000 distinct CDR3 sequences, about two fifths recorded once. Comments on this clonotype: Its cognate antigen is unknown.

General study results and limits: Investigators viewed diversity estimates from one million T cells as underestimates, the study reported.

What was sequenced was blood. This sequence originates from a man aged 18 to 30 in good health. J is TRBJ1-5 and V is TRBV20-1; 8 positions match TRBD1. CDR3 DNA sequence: TGCAGTGCTAGGGGGACAGGAGAATATAGCAATCAGCCCCAGCATTTT. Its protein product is CSARGTGEYSNQPQHF.